These 20 T cell receptor beta chains came from one sample sequenced in a study of cytotoxic CD8 clonotypes in ibrutinib-treated CLL. The assay was immunoSEQ multiplex PCR, and TCRdb's table has in-frame clones only and misses some. The data show 95,000 to 100,000 clones, 70% to 80% seen once. This sample comprised PBMCs, obtained after 12 months of ibrutinib treatment. Receptors originate from a human donor with chronic lymphocytic leukemia.

The chain couples TRBV2 to TRBJ2-2; no clear D. CDR1 and CDR2 from the germline V gene are SNHLY and FYNNEI. V lost 6 bases to trimming and J lost 1 base, with 6 bases between them. The length of the CDR3 is 13 residues. In nucleotides, the CDR3 is TGTGCCAGCAGATCGGAGAACACCGGGGAGCTGTTTTTT. It codes for CASRSENTGELFF.

The chain carries TRBV7-2 and TRBJ1-2; D gene unclear. The CDR3 sequence is 14 residues long. The V gene's germline CDR1 is SGHTA and CDR2 FQGNSA. V lost 6 bases to trimming and J lost 8 bases, with 19 bases between them. DNA for the CDR3: TGTGCCAGCAGGCGAGAAACCGAGCGGGCAGGCTACACCTTC. Amino acids: CASRRETERAGYTF.

This chain links TRBV5-1 with TRBJ1-2; 7 bases are shared with TRBD1. The ends lost 4 bases at V and 5 bases at J; junction bases unmatched: 5. CDR3 length: 13 amino acids. CDR1 and CDR2 from the germline V gene are SGHRS and YFSETQ. CDR3 nucleotide sequence: TGCGCCAGCAGCCTAACAGGGGTATATGGCTACACCTTC. This encodes CASSLTGVYGYTF.

The CDR3 sequence: CASSPPSGPNTGELFF. CDR3 coding DNA: TGTGCCAGCTCACCACCCTCGGGGCCCAACACCGGGGAGCTGTTTTTT. This chain joins TRBV18 and TRBJ2-2, with D possibly called TRBD1 or TRBD2 (5 bases each). The CDR3 is 16 amino acids. In germline, CDR1 is KGHSH, CDR2 LQKENI. Trimming removed 0 bases at V and 2 bases at J, with 10 bases between.

This sequence joins TRBV13 and TRBJ2-3; D unresolved. V lost 3 bases and J lost 7, with 11 bases in between. The length of the CDR3 is 13 residues. From germline, CDR1 is PRHDT and CDR2 FYEKMQ (reference sequence). The CDR3 spells CASSLDIRNTQYF. In DNA, the CDR3 is TGTGCCAGCAGCTTGGATATAAGGAATACGCAGTATTTT.

The rearrangement links TRBV6-1 to TRBJ2-7; D is unclear. This CDR3 is 15 amino acids long. Germline CDR1 is MNHNS and CDR2 is SASEGT. V was pared by 5 bases and J by 0 bases, with 14 bases between. The CDR3 reads CASSPEPSSSYEQYF. In nucleotides, the CDR3 is TGTGCCAGCAGTCCCGAACCTAGTAGCTCCTACGAGCAGTACTTC.

The CDR3 sequence: CATGGNYGYTF. CDR3 nucleotide sequence: TGCGCCACTGGGGGCAACTATGGCTACACCTTC. The chain recombines TRBV10-2 with TRBJ1-2, with a weak D call TRBD1 (6 bases). This CDR3 region has 11 residues. Trimming removed 10 bases from V and 2 bases from J, with 8 bases in between. CDR1 and CDR2 from the germline V gene are WSHSY and SAAADI.

V usage is TRBV5-1 and J usage is TRBJ2-5; 7 bases map to TRBD2. In germline, CDR1 is SGHRS, CDR2 YFSETQ. The junction had 9 bases not matched to a gene; V was cut back by 4 bases and J by 3 bases. The CDR3 runs to 15 residues. The CDR3: CASSTEGGGKETQYF. CDR3 sequence (DNA): TGCGCCAGCAGCACGGAGGGCGGGGGTAAAGAGACCCAGTACTTC.

The chain combines TRBV19 with TRBJ1-5; the D is unclear. The V end lost 4 bases, the J end lost 6 bases, and 13 bases lay between the germline ends. This CDR3 comprises 14 residues. In germline, CDR1 is LNHDA, CDR2 SQIVND (reference sequence). The CDR3 is CASSKRLLGQPQHF. Here the CDR3 DNA reads TGTGCCAGTAGTAAAAGACTATTAGGTCAGCCCCAGCATTTT.

The J gene is TRBJ2-1, the V gene TRBV18; D unresolved. V was clipped by 4 bases and J by 5 bases, with 6 bases between them. This CDR3 has 12 amino acids. Germline-derived CDR1 and CDR2 are KGHSH and LQKENI. The CDR3 loop reads CASSQSHNEQFF. In DNA, the CDR3 is TGTGCCAGCTCACAGTCCCACAATGAGCAGTTCTTC.

This chain uses TRBV5-8 with TRBJ1-1; D ambiguous. Trimming pared 5 bases from V and 1 base from J, leaving 12 bases between. Germline V lookup: CDR1 SGHTS, CDR2 YDEGEE. The CDR3 runs to 14 residues. The CDR3 region has the DNA TGTGCCAGCAGACTGACGGCCTGGAACACTGAAGCTTTCTTT. It yields the protein CASRLTAWNTEAFF.

This clone showed up just a few times. The chain employs TRBV2 and TRBJ2-2; either TRBD1 or TRBD2 may fit D (7 bases each). Germline CDR1 and CDR2: SNHLY and FYNNEI. Trimming stripped 8 bases from V and 0 bases from J, with 13 bases between. This CDR3 has 15 residues. DNA of the CDR3: TGTGCCAGCTCGCGGGGGACAGCGAACACCGGGGAGCTGTTTTTT. Protein sequence: CASSRGTANTGELFF.

This clone appeared once. The rearrangement links TRBV28 to TRBJ2-5; a weak D match, TRBD2 (6 bases). Trimming pared 5 bases from V and 3 bases from J, leaving 13 bases between. Germline values: CDR1 MDHEN, CDR2 SYDVKM. CDR3 length: 14 residues. This chain's CDR3 is CASSPASEEETQYF. Here the CDR3 DNA reads TGTGCCAGCAGTCCCGCTAGCGAGGAAGAGACCCAGTACTTC.

The table lists this clone with a count of one. The rearrangement uses TRBV6-5 and TRBJ2-1; D is possibly TRBD2 (6 bases). V was shortened by 3 bases and J by 7 bases, with 16 bases between the two germline ends. The CDR3 contains 15 residues. Germline V lookup: CDR1 MNHEY, CDR2 SVGAGI. CDR3 sequence reads: CASSYTKLGRNEQFF. As DNA, the CDR3 is TGTGCCAGCAGTTATACCAAACTAGGGAGGAATGAGCAGTTCTTC.

V is TRBV2 and J is TRBJ2-5, with D unclear. Near its end, the DNA agrees better with TRBJ2-7, so the J call may be wrong. Per germline, CDR1 SNHLY and CDR2 FYNNEI. There are 13 residues in the CDR3. The CDR3 nucleotides read TGTGCCAGCAGTGAGAGAAATACCTACGAGCAGTACTTC. Encoded protein: CASSERNTYEQYF.

This clone was recorded once. The chain recombines TRBV19 with TRBJ2-5; 7 positions agree with TRBD1. Germline-derived CDR1 and CDR2 are LNHDA and SQIVND (reference sequence). V was pared by 5 bases and J by 4 bases, with 10 bases of the junction left unmatched. CDR3 length equals 15 residues. Written as DNA, the CDR3 is TGTGCCAGTAGTCCCACCGCGACAGGGACAGAGACCCAGTACTTC. Its protein product is CASSPTATGTETQYF.

This clone is a singleton in its sample. V gene TRBV4-1 combines with J gene TRBJ2-2; no firm D call. Germline CDR1 and CDR2: MGHRA and YSYEKL. V lost 1 base, J lost 1 base, and 7 bases lay in between. The CDR3 sequence is 15 residues long. In nucleotides, the CDR3 is TGCGCCAGCAGCCAAGTCGTTAGGAACACCGGGGAGCTGTTTTTT. It translates to CASSQVVRNTGELFF.

The CDR3 sequence: CASSLGDRGGYGYTF. CDR3 nucleotide sequence: TGCGCCAGCAGCCTGGGAGACAGGGGAGGATATGGCTACACCTTC. This chain uses TRBV5-1 with TRBJ1-2; 8 positions match TRBD1. Germline CDR1 reads SGHRS; CDR2 reads YFSETQ. This CDR3 region has 15 residues. After removal of 4 bases from V and 5 bases from J, the junction contained 10 bases not matched to a gene.

V gene TRBV6-6 combines with J gene TRBJ1-1, with unresolved D. The CDR3 consists of 13 residues. The germline CDR1 and CDR2 sequences are MNHNY and SVGAGI (reference sequence). The V and J ends lost 0 bases and 5 bases respectively, with 7 bases between them. As DNA, the CDR3 is TGTGCCAGCAGTTACTCGGTTCGGACTGAAGCTTTCTTT. Its translation: CASSYSVRTEAFF.

The J gene is TRBJ2-6, the V gene TRBV5-8; 9 bases match TRBD1. Germline V gives CDR1 SGHTS, CDR2 YDEGEE. CDR3 length: 18 residues. V lost 2 bases, J lost 2 bases, and 8 bases stayed unmatched. Here the CDR3 DNA reads TGTGCCAGCAGCTTTTCCGGGACAGGGATCGCTGGGGCCAACGTCCTGACTTTC. It codes for CASSFSGTGIAGANVLTF.